The TCR beta chain under discussion was sequenced for a study of OX40 agonist ivuxolimab in advanced cancers. Study at large: The study gave patients intravenous ivuxolimab at 0.01 to 10 mg/kg every 2 weeks. It was permissible to have had prior anti-PD-1, anti-PD-L1 or anti-CTLA-4 therapy, and about 40% had some.

Study-wide points: Expansion of clones was among the lowest in partial responders at 0.1-3.0 mg/kg.

Concerning this clone: The antigen remains undetermined.

The V gene's germline CDR1 is MGHRA and CDR2 YSYEKL. V shed 4 bases and J 3 bases; nucleotides not matched to a gene: 9. The CDR3 spans 18 residues. Profiling relied on immunoSEQ multiplex PCR, and the TCRdb table lists in-frame clones only, not all of them. This sample has 40,000 or so clones, with 88% found just once. This receptor was identified in an adult with an advanced solid tumor such as melanoma, head and neck, liver or kidney cancer. The chain couples TRBV4-1 to TRBJ1-4; 12 bases line up with TRBD1. The sample consisted of CD4+ or CD8+ T cells sorted from blood, taken in a trial of the OX40 agonist ivuxolimab. The CDR3: CASSLGRGQGAANEKLFF. CDR3 nucleotide sequence: TGCGCCAGCAGCCTGGGCAGGGGACAGGGGGCGGCTAATGAAAAACTGTTTTTT.